This note documents a single T cell receptor (beta chain) sequence. The target antigen is unknown. Data came from immunoSEQ multiplex PCR; TCRdb stores just in-frame clones and leaves some out. Of about 69,000 clones in the sample, around 80% were seen once. This entry comes from a study of early stage breast cancer tumors. Study summary: Most invasive tumors, about 70% of the 16, were ER+/PR+/HER2-.

With 5 bases removed from V and 6 bases from J, the gap between germline ends came to 13 bases. The CDR3 length is 13 residues. CDR1 is SEHNR and CDR2 is FQNEAQ in the germline V gene (reference sequence). Study-level findings and limits: Unsorted bulk genomic DNA sequencing lacked pairing and functional marker data. Tumors had roughly 2.4-fold higher T cell density and higher clonality than adjacent normal breast tissue.

This chain uses TRBV7-9 with TRBJ1-2; D not resolved. Material: blood. The TCR comes from a middle-aged person with breast cancer. CDR3 sequence reads: CASSLLGYDGYTF. The CDR3 coding sequence is TGTGCCAGCAGCCTACTAGGGTACGATGGCTACACCTTC.